The 22 T cell receptor beta chains below come from one sample, sequenced in a study of neoadjuvant anti-PD-1 for oral cavity cancer. This table comes from immunoSEQ multiplex PCR, and its TCRdb copy is limited to in-frame clones, with some not included. Of 14,000 to 15,000 clones in the sample, roughly three quarters were seen once. Sequenced here: PBMCs, sampled before nivolumab (anti-PD-1) treatment. These receptors all stem from a person aged 35-79 years with oral cavity squamous cell carcinoma.

This sequence joins TRBV7-8 and TRBJ2-7, with 9 bases aligning to TRBD1. This CDR3 is 14 amino acids long. Losses at the gene ends were 6 bases for V and 7 bases for J; bases not matched to a gene: 10. Germline CDR1 SGHVS, CDR2 FQNEAQ. CDR3 amino acids: CASSSRDRAKEQYF. Here the CDR3 DNA reads TGTGCCAGCAGTTCTCGGGACAGGGCGAAAGAGCAGTACTTC.

This clone was observed a handful of times. This chain joins TRBV7-9 and TRBJ1-2; 8 bases match TRBD1. The CDR3 totals 12 residues. Germline V CDR1 and CDR2: SEHNR, FQNEAQ (reference sequence). The V gene end was trimmed by 11 bases and the J gene end by 2 bases; junction bases not matched to a gene: 4. The CDR3, as DNA: TGTGCCCACCGGACAGGGAACTATGGCTACACCTTC. Amino acid sequence: CAHRTGNYGYTF. Full variable domain (remainder filled in from reference TRBV7-9 and TRBJ1-2): DTGVSQNPRHKITKRGQNVTFRCDPISEHNRLYWYRQTLGQGPEFLTYFQNEAQLEKSRLLSDRFSAERPKGSFSTLEIQRTEQGDSAMYLCAHRTGNYGYTFGSGTRLTVV.

V and J are TRBV28 and TRBJ1-4; TRBD1 matches 9 bases. V lost 11 bases and J lost 6; bases outside the gene matches: 19. The CDR3 runs to 17 residues. Germline loops: CDR1 MDHEN, CDR2 SYDVKM. Written as DNA, the CDR3 is TGTGCCGCATCAGGAGGGGACAGGGTGGTTGGGGATGAAAAACTGTTTTTT. Translation: CAASGGDRVVGDEKLFF.

The V and J genes are TRBV6-1 and TRBJ1-5; TRBD1 agrees at 8 bases. CDR1 MNHNS and CDR2 SASEGT come from the germline V gene. V lost 2 bases and J lost 2; bases outside the gene matches: 5. The CDR3 contains 16 residues. The CDR3 sequence: CASSESGGYRNQPQHF. The CDR3 DNA is TGTGCCAGCAGTGAATCAGGGGGCTATCGCAATCAGCCCCAGCATTTT.

This clone showed up just a few times. The V call is TRBV15, the J call TRBJ1-4; weak D call: TRBD1 (6 bases). The CDR3 loop spans 18 amino acids. Germline V gene lookup returns CDR1 LNHNV and CDR2 YYDKDF (reference sequence). Trimming took 0 bases from V and 0 from J, leaving 14 bases between them. The CDR3 DNA reads TGTGCCACCAGCAGAGACGGGGGCCGGTGGGCAACTAATGAAAAACTGTTTTTT. Translation: CATSRDGGRWATNEKLFF.

The table lists this clone with a few counts. The chain recombines TRBV30 with TRBJ2-2; either TRBD1 or TRBD2 may fit D (5 bases each). The CDR3 extends over 12 amino acids. CDR1 GTSNPN and CDR2 SVGIG come from the germline V gene (reference sequence). V lost 8 bases to trimming and J lost 5 bases, with 12 bases between them. CDR3 DNA: TGTGCCCGGGGCCAAGGGACCGGGGAGCTGTTTTTT. Translation: CARGQGTGELFF.

Only one count was recorded for this clone. The V and J genes are TRBV7-6 and TRBJ2-3, with 11 positions matching TRBD2. This CDR3 comprises 16 residues. V lost 5 bases and J lost 2; bases outside the gene matches: 6. CDR1 and CDR2 (germline): SGHVS, FNYEAQ. CDR3: CASSQLAGGPTDTQYF. The CDR3 region has the DNA TGTGCCAGCAGCCAATTAGCGGGAGGGCCCACAGATACGCAGTATTTT.

The chain combines TRBV7-9 with TRBJ2-1; possible D gene TRBD2, 6 bases. The germline CDR1 and CDR2 sequences are SEHNR and FQNEAQ (reference sequence). Trimming took off 0 bases at V and 0 bases at J, with 9 bases between the two ends. The CDR3 contains 16 residues. The CDR3 nucleotides are TGTGCCAGCAGCTTAGCGGTCGGGAGCTCCTACAATGAGCAGTTCTTC. Amino acids: CASSLAVGSSYNEQFF.

The J gene is TRBJ1-1, the V gene TRBV7-9, with 12 bases fitting TRBD1. With V trimmed by 5 bases and J by 5 bases, 12 bases remained unmatched. The CDR3 extends over 17 amino acids. Germline CDR1 reads SEHNR; CDR2 reads FQNEAQ (reference sequence). The CDR3 coding sequence is TGTGCCAGCAGCCTGGGGACAGGGGGCGTTATGATTACTGAAGCTTTCTTT. Protein product: CASSLGTGGVMITEAFF.

In its sample, this clone was seen a few times. The gene calls are TRBV7-6 and TRBJ2-7, with D possibly matching TRBD2 (6 bases). The CDR3 loop spans 14 amino acids. Trimming stripped 1 base from V and 1 base from J, with 8 bases between. The germline gives CDR1 SGHVS, CDR2 FNYEAQ. The chain's CDR3 is CASSLVGGSYEQYF. In DNA form, the CDR3 reads TGTGCCAGCAGCTTAGTGGGGGGTTCCTACGAGCAGTACTTC. Full variable domain (missing parts from reference TRBV7-6 and TRBJ2-7): GAGVSQSPRYKVTKRGQDVALRCDPISGHVSLYWYRQALGQGPEFLTYFNYEAQQDKSGLPNDRFSAERPEGSISTLTIQRTEQRDSAMYRCASSLVGGSYEQYFGPGTRLTVT.

This clone was observed a few times. V usage is TRBV6-1 and J usage is TRBJ2-7, with D possibly matching TRBD2 (5 bases). This CDR3 comprises 14 residues. V dropped 4 bases and J dropped 1 base, with 11 bases sitting between them. Germline CDR1 is MNHNS and CDR2 is SASEGT. CDR3 loop: CASSVLARSYEQYF. The CDR3 DNA sequence: TGTGCCAGCAGTGTTCTAGCTAGGTCCTACGAGCAGTACTTC.

The chain carries TRBV7-8 and TRBJ1-1; weak D call: TRBD1 (6 bases). The CDR3 runs to 16 residues. Germline V gives CDR1 SGHVS, CDR2 FQNEAQ. The germline V and J ends were trimmed by 0 bases and 0 bases, with 11 bases remaining between them. CDR3 protein: CASSLAWGALNTEAFF. In nucleotides, the CDR3 is TGTGCCAGCAGCTTAGCTTGGGGGGCCTTGAACACTGAAGCTTTCTTT.

The chain employs TRBV27 and TRBJ2-4; 12 bases fit TRBD2. The V gene's germline CDR1 is MNHEY and CDR2 SMNVEV (reference sequence). This CDR3 region has 17 residues. Trimming at V came to 5 bases and at J to 3 bases, leaving 8 bases not matched to a gene. CDR3 protein: CASSVLLAGGHKNIQYF. The CDR3 coding sequence is TGTGCCAGCAGTGTACTACTAGCGGGGGGCCACAAAAACATTCAGTACTTC.

The chain joins TRBV6-5 to TRBJ2-5, with 7 bases lining up with TRBD1. The germline gives CDR1 MNHEY, CDR2 SVGAGI. Trimming removed 4 bases from V and 3 bases from J; junction bases left unmatched: 5. The CDR3 runs to 14 residues. The CDR3 sequence: CASSSQGQEETQYF. DNA of the CDR3: TGTGCCAGCAGTTCACAGGGGCAAGAAGAGACCCAGTACTTC.

This rearrangement joins TRBV2 to TRBJ2-2, with D possibly being TRBD2 (5 bases). Looked up from germline, CDR1 is SNHLY and CDR2 is FYNNEI. The CDR3 contains 14 residues. The ends were cut back, 5 bases at V and 2 bases at J, with 9 bases in the middle. The CDR3 region is CASSYRGNTGELFF. In nucleotides, the CDR3 is TGTGCCAGCAGTTACCGGGGTAACACCGGGGAGCTGTTTTTT.

J is TRBJ1-2 and V is TRBV7-9, with D hard to call. Germline V gene data show CDR1 as SEHNR and CDR2 as FQNEAQ (reference sequence). Trimming cost V 0 bases and J 4 bases, with 9 bases left between them. The CDR3 sequence is 14 residues long. The DNA for the CDR3 is TGTGCCAGCAGCTTAGCGTCGGGATCCTATGGCTACACCTTC. This codes for CASSLASGSYGYTF.

The V call is TRBV5-1, the J call TRBJ2-1, with TRBD1 matching over 8 bases. Germline CDR1 SGHRS, CDR2 YFSETQ. CDR3 length: 15 residues. The V segment lost 1 base and the J segment 7 bases; nucleotides outside the gene matches: 7. CDR3 loop: CASSLWQGAGNEQFF. In nucleotides, the CDR3 is TGCGCCAGCAGCTTGTGGCAGGGGGCTGGAAATGAGCAGTTCTTC.

The chain carries TRBV19 and TRBJ2-1; TRBD2 matches at 14 bases. With V trimmed by 5 bases and J by 0 bases, 12 bases remained unmatched. The CDR3 totals 20 residues. Germline V CDR1 and CDR2: LNHDA, SQIVND (reference sequence). The CDR3 DNA follows: TGTGCCAGTAGTCATCGGGCCCTGGGACTAGCGGGGGTCTCCTACAATGAGCAGTTCTTC. Its translation is CASSHRALGLAGVSYNEQFF.

This sequence joins TRBV27 and TRBJ2-7; 11 bases align to TRBD1. The germline CDR1 and CDR2 sequences are MNHEY and SMNVEV (reference sequence). Trimming removed 8 bases from V and 5 bases from J; junction bases left unmatched: 5. The CDR3 runs 13 residues. The CDR3 sequence is CASWRTGGNEQYF. The CDR3 DNA sequence: TGTGCCAGCTGGAGGACAGGGGGCAACGAGCAGTACTTC.

Comment on this clone: Other nucleotide sequences from this sample produce the same CDR3. In nucleotides, the CDR3 is TGTGCCTGGAGTATAGGGCAGGCCAATCAGCCCCAGCATTTT. This translates into CAWSIGQANQPQHF. This chain joins TRBV30 and TRBJ1-5, with no clear D. The length of the CDR3 is 14 residues. The germline V gene encodes CDR1 GTSNPN and CDR2 SVGIG (reference sequence). V shed 2 bases and J shed 3 bases, with 11 bases lying between them.

The chain links TRBV28 to TRBJ1-5; D gene uncertain. Per the germline V gene, CDR1 is MDHEN and CDR2 is SYDVKM. The V gene lost 8 bases and the J gene lost 0 bases, with 14 bases spanning the gap. The CDR3 consists of 15 residues. Here the CDR3 DNA reads TGTGCCAGCTCAGAAACGGAATATAGCAATCAGCCCCAGCATTTT. It encodes CASSETEYSNQPQHF.

The rearrangement uses TRBV14 and TRBJ2-7, with 11 bases aligning to TRBD2. V trimming: 4 bases; J trimming: 4 bases; junction bases outside the gene matches: 3. The CDR3 covers 14 residues. The germline V gene encodes CDR1 SGHDN and CDR2 FVKESK. In nucleotides, the CDR3 is TGTGCCAGCAGCCTGGGACTAGCGGTGTACGAGCAGTACTTC. Residues: CASSLGLAVYEQYF.